The entry below gives a single T cell receptor (beta chain) sequence along with its context. It lacks a known antigen. Base qualities are not recorded, but no much larger clone differs from it by a single base. This entry is derived from a study of shared clonotypes between healthy human individuals (TCRdb year 2020). Study-wide context: A few men and two women, aged 18 to 49 years, made up the cohort. Leukapheresis yielded between about 0.8 and 9.5 billion PBMCs per donor. To increase sequencing depth and limit assay-specific biases, different laboratories used diverse techniques to prepare libraries and sequence TCR repertoires. For each donor, CD4 naive and CD4 memory were each run on three plates, CD8 naive on two plates, and CD8 memory on one plate. To estimate repertoire size and how much clonotypes are shared between individuals, the study performed deep sequencing of blood TCR repertoires from 4 to 6 healthy adults.

What the study reported, not specific to this receptor: Because the study included a small number of donors, the genetic and exposure-history diversity represented was limited. Roughly 5% of naive CD4, 3.5% of naive CD8, approximately 2% of memory CD4, and about 0.4% of memory CD8 clonotypes were shared across a few donors. Larger estimated clonotype richness was generally found for naive subsets than for memory subsets. Sampling was restricted to blood, and TCR repertoires in tissue are likely to differ from TCR repertoires in blood. Pairwise subsampling indicated that sequencing depth was expected to affect the degree of clonotype sharing among donors. Higher generation probabilities were observed for clonotypes shared by all four sorted-subset donors than for non-shared clonotypes. Even with the large sequencing depth, rarefaction of the sorted-subset datasets indicated that sequencing was incomplete.

Healthy HIV-negative adults with no recently reported acute infections or vaccinations were included as donors. Only Caucasian adults living in Nashville, Tennessee, USA were represented among the donors. CD4+ T cells were enriched through magnetic negative selection, after which naive cells were positively selected on CD45RA and the remaining negative fraction served as the memory subset. Blood was collected by leukapheresis, and PBMCs were isolated by Ficoll-Histopaque density gradient centrifugation and then cryopreserved in liquid nitrogen vapor phase. Analytical flow cytometry was used to check the purity and quantity of each magnetically sorted T cell population. Genomic DNA was isolated from each sorted fraction and quantified by UV absorbance on a Nanodrop 2000c. Using the deep immunoSEQ assay, multiplex PCR amplified TCR CDR3 regions from genomic DNA. For each cell subset, the extracted genomic DNA was distributed evenly across all wells of several immunoSEQ 96-well plates, and each plate served as one replicate. For sorted subsets, roughly 190 ng of genomic DNA, equivalent to 30,000 or so T cell genomes, went into each replicate PCR. The purified libraries were quantified using a Qubit 3.0 fluorometer, sized with a Bioanalyzer 2100, and then quantified again using the KAPA Library Quantification kit. Each immunoSEQ 96-well plate was sequenced on its own single-read 150-cycle Illumina NextSeq 550 flow cell. Concerning the study's data processing: Because only junctional sequences without quality scores were contained in the immunoSEQ output, filtering matching that applied to full-length reads could not be performed. To assign V/J genes and CDR3, sequences were annotated using PyIR, a Python wrapper for IgBLAST v1.9, with IMGT germline references. Reads were removed for weak V/J assignments (E-value above 1e-6), missing CDR3, stop codons, out-of-frame junctions, or ambiguous translated residues. A V3J clonotype was defined by an identical inferred V gene, J gene, and CDR3 amino acid sequence. Percentage overlap between repertoires was calculated by dividing the number of shared unique clonotypes by the size of the smaller repertoire. Repertoire richness was assessed with RTK rarefaction, the Chao1 estimator, and Recon v2.1 estimates of unobserved clonotypes. Generation probabilities for all TCRbeta clonotypes obtained by the gDNA method from a few donors were computed using OLGA. Here the immuneACCESS table is served through TCRdb, limited to in-frame sequences with V and J called. Missing clones are a known gap in these copies; in checked studies unresolved V genes cover under half, and the rest lacks a known reason. Clone size and V and J calls were adopted from that table, with D and trimming inferred from the DNA. This sample holds about 2.4 million clones; approximately 94% were observed only once. Clones ranked in the top ten supply more than 0.35% of the sample.

The sample comprised naive CD4+ T cells from PBMCs. The meaning of the sample's cell subset or site label: CD45RA+ positively selected. The receptor was derived from a man aged 18 to 30 in good health. Some clones in this sample may be carry-over from other donors' samples.

The DNA reads TGTGCCAGCAGTTACGACTCGGGTGAAGCTTTCTTT. It codes for CASSYDSGEAFF. The V gene is TRBV6-5 and the J gene is TRBJ1-1, with the D gene not clear enough to name. The CDR3 runs 12 amino acids, cysteine and phenylalanine included. Solely the CDR3 DNA is kept, with 36 bases framed from the first base. CDR1 and CDR2, per the germline V gene, are MNHEY and SVGAGI. Between the V and J ends, shortened by 2 bases and 7 bases respectively, the junction contains 8 bases.